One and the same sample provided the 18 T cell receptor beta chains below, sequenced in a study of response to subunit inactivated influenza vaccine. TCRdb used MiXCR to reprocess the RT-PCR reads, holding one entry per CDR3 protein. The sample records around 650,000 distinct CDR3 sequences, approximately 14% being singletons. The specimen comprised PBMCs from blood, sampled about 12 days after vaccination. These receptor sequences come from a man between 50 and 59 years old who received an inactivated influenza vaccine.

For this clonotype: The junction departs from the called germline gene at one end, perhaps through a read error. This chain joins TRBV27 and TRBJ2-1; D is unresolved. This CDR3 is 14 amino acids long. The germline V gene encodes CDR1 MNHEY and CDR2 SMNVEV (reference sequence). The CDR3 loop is CAGSSRTGYNEQFF. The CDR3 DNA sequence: TGTGCCGGCAGTTCACGGACCGGCTACAATGAGCAGTTCTTC.

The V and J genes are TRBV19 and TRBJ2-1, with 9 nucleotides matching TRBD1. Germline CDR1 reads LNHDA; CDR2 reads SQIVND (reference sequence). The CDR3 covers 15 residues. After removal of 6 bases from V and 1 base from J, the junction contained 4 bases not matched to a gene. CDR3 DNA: TGTGCCAGTAGCGGACAGGGGAGATCCTACAATGAGCAGTTCTTC. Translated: CASSGQGRSYNEQFF.

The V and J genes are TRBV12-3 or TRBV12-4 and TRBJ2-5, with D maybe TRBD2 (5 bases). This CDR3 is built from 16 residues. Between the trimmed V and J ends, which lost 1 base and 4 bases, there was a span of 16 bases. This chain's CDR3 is CASSLEEVLGGETQYF. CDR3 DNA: TGTGCCAGCAGTTTAGAGGAGGTGCTTGGTGGAGAGACCCAGTACTTC.

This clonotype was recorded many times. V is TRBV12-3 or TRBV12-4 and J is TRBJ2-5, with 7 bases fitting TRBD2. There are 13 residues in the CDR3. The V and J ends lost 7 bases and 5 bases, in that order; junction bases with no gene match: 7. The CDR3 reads CASTTGGSETQYF. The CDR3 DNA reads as TGTGCCAGCACCACCGGGGGGAGCGAGACCCAGTACTTC.

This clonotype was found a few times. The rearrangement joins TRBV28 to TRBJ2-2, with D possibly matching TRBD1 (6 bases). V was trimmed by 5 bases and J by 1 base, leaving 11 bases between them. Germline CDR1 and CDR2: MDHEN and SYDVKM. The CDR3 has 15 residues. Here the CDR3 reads CASSPRDMNTGELFF. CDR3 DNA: TGTGCCAGCAGTCCCCGGGACATGAACACCGGGGAGCTGTTTTTT.

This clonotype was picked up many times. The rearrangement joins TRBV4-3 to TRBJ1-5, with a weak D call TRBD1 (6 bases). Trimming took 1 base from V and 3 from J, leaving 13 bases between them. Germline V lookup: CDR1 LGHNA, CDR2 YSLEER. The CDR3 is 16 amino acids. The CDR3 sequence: CASSQGGPGANQPQHF. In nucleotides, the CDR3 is TGCGCCAGCAGCCAAGGGGGCCCGGGGGCCAATCAGCCCCAGCATTTT.

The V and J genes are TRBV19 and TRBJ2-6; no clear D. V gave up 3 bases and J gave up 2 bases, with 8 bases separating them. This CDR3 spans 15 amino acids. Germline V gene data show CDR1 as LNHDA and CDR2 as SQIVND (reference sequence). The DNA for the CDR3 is TGTGCCAGTAGTATGGTTAGACCTGGGGCCAACGTCCTGACTTTC. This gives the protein CASSMVRPGANVLTF.

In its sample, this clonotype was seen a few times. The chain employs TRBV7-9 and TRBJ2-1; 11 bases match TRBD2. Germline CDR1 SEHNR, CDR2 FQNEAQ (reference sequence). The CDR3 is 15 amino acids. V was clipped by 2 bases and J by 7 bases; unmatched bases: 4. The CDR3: CASSLTRTSGNEQFF. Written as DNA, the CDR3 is TGTGCCAGCAGCTTAACTCGGACTAGCGGGAATGAGCAGTTCTTC.

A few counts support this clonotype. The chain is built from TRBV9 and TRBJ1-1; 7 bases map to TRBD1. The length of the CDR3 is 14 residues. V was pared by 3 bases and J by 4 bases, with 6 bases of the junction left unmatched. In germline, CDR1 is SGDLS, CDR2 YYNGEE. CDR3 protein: CASSEGQPTTEAFF. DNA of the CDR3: TGTGCCAGCAGCGAGGGACAGCCAACCACTGAAGCTTTCTTT.

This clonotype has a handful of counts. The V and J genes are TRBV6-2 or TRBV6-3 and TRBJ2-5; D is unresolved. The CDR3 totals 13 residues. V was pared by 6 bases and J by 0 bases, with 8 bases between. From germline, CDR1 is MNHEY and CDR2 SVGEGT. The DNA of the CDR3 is TGTGCCAGCAGAGGACGGTACCAAGAGACCCAGTACTTC. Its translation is CASRGRYQETQYF.

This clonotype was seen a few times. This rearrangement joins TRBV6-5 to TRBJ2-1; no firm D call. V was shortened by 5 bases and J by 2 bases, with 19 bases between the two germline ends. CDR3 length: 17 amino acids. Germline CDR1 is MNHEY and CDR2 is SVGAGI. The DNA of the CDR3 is TGTGCCAGCAGTCACGGACGGAGTCCGAGAGCCTACAATGAGCAGTTCTTC. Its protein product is CASSHGRSPRAYNEQFF.

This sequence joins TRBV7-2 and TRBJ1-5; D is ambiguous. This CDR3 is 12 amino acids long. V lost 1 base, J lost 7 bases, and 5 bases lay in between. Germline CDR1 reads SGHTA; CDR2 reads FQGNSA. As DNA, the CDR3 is TGTGCCAGCAGCTTAGACAGCCAGCCCCAGCATTTT. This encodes CASSLDSQPQHF. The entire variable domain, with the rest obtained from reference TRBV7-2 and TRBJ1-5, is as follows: GAGVSQSPSNKVTEKGKDVELRCDPISGHTALYWYRQSLGQGLEFLIYFQGNSAPDKSGLPSDRFSAERTGGSVSTLTIQRTQQEDSAVYLCASSLDSQPQHFGDGTRLSIL.

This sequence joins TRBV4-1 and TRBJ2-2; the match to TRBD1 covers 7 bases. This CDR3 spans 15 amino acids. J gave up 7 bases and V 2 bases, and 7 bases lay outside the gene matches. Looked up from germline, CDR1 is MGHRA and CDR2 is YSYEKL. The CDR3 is CASSQNPQGIGELFF. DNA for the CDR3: TGCGCCAGCAGCCAAAATCCACAGGGGATCGGGGAGCTGTTTTTT.

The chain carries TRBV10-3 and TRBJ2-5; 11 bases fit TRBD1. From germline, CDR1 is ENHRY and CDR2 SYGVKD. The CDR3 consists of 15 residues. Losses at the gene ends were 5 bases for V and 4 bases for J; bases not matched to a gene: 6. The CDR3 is CAISTGTGGLETQYF. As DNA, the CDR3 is TGTGCCATCAGTACCGGGACAGGGGGTTTAGAGACCCAGTACTTC.

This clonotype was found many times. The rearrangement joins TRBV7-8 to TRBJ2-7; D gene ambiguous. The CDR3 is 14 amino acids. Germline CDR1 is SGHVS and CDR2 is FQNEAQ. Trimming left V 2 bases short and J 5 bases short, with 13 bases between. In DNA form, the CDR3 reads TGTGCCAGCAGCTTATACAAAATACAAGACGAGCAGTACTTC. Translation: CASSLYKIQDEQYF. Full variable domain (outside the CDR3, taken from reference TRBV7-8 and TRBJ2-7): GAGVSQSPRYKVAKRGQDVALRCDPISGHVSLFWYQQALGQGPEFLTYFQNEAQLDKSGLPSDRFFAERPEGSVSTLKIQRTQQEDSAVYLCASSLYKIQDEQYFGPGTRLTVT.

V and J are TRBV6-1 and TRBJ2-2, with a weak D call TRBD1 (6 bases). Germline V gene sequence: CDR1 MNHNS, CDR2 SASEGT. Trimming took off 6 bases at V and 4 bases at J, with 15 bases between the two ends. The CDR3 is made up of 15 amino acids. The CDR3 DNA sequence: TGTGCCAGCAGAACACACAGGGTTGTCACCGGGGAGCTGTTTTTT. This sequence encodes CASRTHRVVTGELFF.

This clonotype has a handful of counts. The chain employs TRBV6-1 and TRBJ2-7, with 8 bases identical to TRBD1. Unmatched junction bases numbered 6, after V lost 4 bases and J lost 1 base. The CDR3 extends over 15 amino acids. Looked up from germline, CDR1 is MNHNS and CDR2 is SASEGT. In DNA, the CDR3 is TGTGCCAGCAGTGTGAAACAGGGGGGATCCTACGAGCAGTACTTC. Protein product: CASSVKQGGSYEQYF.

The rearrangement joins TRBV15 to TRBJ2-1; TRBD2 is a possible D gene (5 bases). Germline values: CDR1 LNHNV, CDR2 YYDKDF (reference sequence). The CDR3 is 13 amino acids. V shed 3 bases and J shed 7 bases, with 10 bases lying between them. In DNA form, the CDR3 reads TGTGCCACCAGCAGGTCTAGCACTAATGAGCAGTTCTTC. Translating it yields CATSRSSTNEQFF.